A single TCR beta chain is shown here with its context. Its antigen is unidentified. PCR amplification relied on 60 Vbeta primers (plus 13 Jbeta primers). The repertoire was sequenced with immunoSEQ multiplex PCR; TCRdb's copy has only in-frame clones and lacks some. The top ten clones hold about 1.8% of a sample with about 200,000 clones, around 80% of them seen once. This specimen belongs to a study of cytomegalovirus exposure and HLA in healthy donors. Findings and caveats of the study: Rarity held for most TCR sequences, but there were some public TCRs that occurred in many donors. It was reportedly the case that the classifier diagnosed cytomegalovirus status with high specificity and sensitivity. Data from an earlier analysis indicated that most TCR beta V segments were productive either about 87% or about 30% of the time.

The CDR3 is 15 residues long. Germline assignment: CDR1 MGHRA and CDR2 YSYEKL. V trimming: 3 bases; J trimming: 2 bases; junction bases outside the gene matches: 6. The V call is TRBV4-1, the J call TRBJ2-7, with TRBD2 matching 8 bases. The clonotype originates from a man aged 45-65 years in good health and CMV-seronegative. Source material: PBMCs. The CDR3 DNA reads as TGCGCCAGCAGCCACCCCGCGGGAGGTGCCTACGAGCAGTACTTC. Encoded protein: CASSHPAGGAYEQYF.